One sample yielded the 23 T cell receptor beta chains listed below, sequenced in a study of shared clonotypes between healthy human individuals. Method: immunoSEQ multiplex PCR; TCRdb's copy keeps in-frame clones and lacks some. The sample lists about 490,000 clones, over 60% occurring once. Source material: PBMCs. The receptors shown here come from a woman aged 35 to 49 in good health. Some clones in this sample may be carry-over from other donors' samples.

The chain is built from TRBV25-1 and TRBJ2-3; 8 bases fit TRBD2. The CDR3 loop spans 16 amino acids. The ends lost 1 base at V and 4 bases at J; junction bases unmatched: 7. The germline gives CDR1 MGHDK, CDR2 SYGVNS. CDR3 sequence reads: CASSELSGRASDTQYF. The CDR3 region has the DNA TGTGCCAGCAGTGAATTAAGCGGGAGAGCCTCAGATACGCAGTATTTT.

DNA for the CDR3: TGTGCCAGCTGGGAGACACCGAGCTCTGGAAACACCATATATTTT. Protein sequence: CASWETPSSGNTIYF. V is TRBV28 and J is TRBJ1-3; D is unclear. Germline V gene sequence: CDR1 MDHEN, CDR2 SYDVKM. Trimming stripped 8 bases from V and 0 bases from J, with 14 bases between. The CDR3 is 15 residues long.

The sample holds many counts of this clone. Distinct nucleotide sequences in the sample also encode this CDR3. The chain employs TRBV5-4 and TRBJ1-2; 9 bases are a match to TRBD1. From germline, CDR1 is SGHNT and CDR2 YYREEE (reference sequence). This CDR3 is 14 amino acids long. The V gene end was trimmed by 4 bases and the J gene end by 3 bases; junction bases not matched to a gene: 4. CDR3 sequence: CASSLGDRDYGYTF. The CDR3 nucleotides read TGTGCCAGCAGCCTGGGGGACAGGGACTATGGCTACACCTTC.

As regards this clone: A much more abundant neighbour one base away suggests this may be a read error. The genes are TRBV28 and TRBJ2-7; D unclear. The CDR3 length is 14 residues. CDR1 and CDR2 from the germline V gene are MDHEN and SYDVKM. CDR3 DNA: TGTGCCGGCAGTCCAATGAGTGGCCCCTACGAGCAGTACTTC. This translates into CAGSPMSGPYEQYF.

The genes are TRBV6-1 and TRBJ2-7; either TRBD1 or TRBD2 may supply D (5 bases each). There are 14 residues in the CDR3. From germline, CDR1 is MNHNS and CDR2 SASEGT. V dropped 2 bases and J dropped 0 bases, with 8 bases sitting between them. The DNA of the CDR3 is TGTGCCAGCAGTGAACGGGACCACTCCTACGAGCAGTACTTC. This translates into CASSERDHSYEQYF.

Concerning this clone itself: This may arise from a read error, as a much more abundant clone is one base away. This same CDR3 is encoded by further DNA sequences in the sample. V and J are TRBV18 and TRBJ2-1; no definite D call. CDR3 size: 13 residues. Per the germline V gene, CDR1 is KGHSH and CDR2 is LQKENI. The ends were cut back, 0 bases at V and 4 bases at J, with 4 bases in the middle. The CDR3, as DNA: TGTGCCAGCTCACCACCGGTGTACAATGAGCAGTTCTTC. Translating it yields CASSPPVYNEQFF.

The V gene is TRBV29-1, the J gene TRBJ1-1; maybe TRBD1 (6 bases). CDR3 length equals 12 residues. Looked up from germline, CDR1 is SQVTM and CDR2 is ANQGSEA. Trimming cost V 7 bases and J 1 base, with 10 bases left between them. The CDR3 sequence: CSADRTNTEAFF. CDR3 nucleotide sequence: TGCAGCGCTGACAGGACGAACACTGAAGCTTTCTTT. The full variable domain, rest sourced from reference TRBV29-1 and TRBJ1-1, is SAVISQKPSRDICQRGTSLTIQCQVDSQVTMMFWYRQQPGQSLTLIATANQGSEATYESGFVIDKFPISRPNLTFSTLTVSNMSPEDSSIYLCSADRTNTEAFFGQGTRLTVV.

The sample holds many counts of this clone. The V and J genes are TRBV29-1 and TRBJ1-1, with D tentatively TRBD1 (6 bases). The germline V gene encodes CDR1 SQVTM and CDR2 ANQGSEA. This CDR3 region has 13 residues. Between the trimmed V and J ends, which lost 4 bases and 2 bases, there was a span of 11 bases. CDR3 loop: CSVAPQGNTEAFF. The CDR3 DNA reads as TGCAGCGTTGCCCCACAGGGCAACACTGAAGCTTTCTTT.

The CDR3: CASSPGGKANVLTF. The CDR3 coding sequence is TGTGCCAGCAGCCCCGGGGGGAAAGCCAACGTCCTGACTTTC. The J gene is TRBJ2-6, the V gene TRBV11-3, with 7 nucleotides matching TRBD2. The CDR3 consists of 14 residues. The germline gives CDR1 SGHNT, CDR2 YENEEA. Losses at the gene ends were 5 bases for V and 7 bases for J; bases not matched to a gene: 5.

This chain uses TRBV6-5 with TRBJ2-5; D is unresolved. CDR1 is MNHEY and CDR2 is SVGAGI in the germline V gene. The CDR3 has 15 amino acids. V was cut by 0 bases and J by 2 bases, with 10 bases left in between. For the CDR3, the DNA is TGTGCCAGCAGTTACTCATTGGCCAGGCAAGAGACCCAGTACTTC. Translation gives CASSYSLARQETQYF.

The CDR3 is CASSPSLPNVLTF. In DNA form, the CDR3 reads TGTGCCAGCAGCCCCTCTTTGCCCAACGTCCTGACTTTC. The rearrangement joins TRBV14 to TRBJ2-6; the D is unclear. V was clipped by 4 bases and J by 8 bases, with 9 bases between them. This CDR3 comprises 13 residues. The germline CDR1 and CDR2 sequences are SGHDN and FVKESK. Drawing the rest from reference TRBV14 and TRBJ2-6, the complete variable domain is EAGVTQFPSHSVIEKGQTVTLRCDPISGHDNLYWYRRVMGKEIKFLLHFVKESKQDESGMPNNRFLAERTGGTYSTLKVQPAELEDSGVYFCASSPSLPNVLTFGAGSRLTVL.

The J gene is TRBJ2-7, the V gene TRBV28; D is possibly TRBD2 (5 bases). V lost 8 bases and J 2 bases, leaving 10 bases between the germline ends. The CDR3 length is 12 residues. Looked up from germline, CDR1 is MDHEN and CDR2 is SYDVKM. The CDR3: CASRGSTYEQYF. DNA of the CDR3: TGTGCCAGCCGGGGTAGTACCTACGAGCAGTACTTC. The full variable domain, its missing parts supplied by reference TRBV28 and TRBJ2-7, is DVKVTQSSRYLVKRTGEKVFLECVQDMDHENMFWYRQDPGLGLRLIYFSYDVKMKEKGDIPEGYSVSREKKERFSLILESASTNQTSMYLCASRGSTYEQYFGPGTRLTVT.

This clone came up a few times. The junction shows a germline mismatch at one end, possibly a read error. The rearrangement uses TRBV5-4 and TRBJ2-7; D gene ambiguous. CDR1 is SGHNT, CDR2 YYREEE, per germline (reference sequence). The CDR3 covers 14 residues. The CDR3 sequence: CASSLGGFLYERYF. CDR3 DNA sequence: TGTGCCAGCAGCTTGGGGGGATTCCTCTACGAGCGGTACTTC. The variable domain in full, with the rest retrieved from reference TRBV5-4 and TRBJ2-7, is ETGVTQSPTHLIKTRGQQVTLRCSSQSGHNTVSWYQQALGQGPQFIFQYYREEENGRGNFPPRFSGLQFPNYSSELNVNALELDDSALYLCASSLGGFLYERYFGPGTRLTVT.

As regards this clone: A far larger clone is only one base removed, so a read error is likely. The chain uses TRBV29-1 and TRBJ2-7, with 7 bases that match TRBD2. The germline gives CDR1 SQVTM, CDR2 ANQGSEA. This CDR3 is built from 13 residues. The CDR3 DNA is TGCAGCGTACGACTAGCCCCCTCCTACAAGCAGTACTTC. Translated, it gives CSVRLAPSYKQYF.

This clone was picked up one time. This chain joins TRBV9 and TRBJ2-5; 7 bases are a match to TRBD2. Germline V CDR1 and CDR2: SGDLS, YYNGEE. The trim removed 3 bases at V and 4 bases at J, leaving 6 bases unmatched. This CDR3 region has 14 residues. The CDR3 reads CASSDPRGGETQYF. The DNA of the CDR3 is TGTGCCAGCAGCGACCCCCGCGGGGGAGAGACCCAGTACTTC.

In nucleotides, the CDR3 is TGCGCCAGCAGCCAAAGACAGGGGGCTTACGAGCAGTACTTC. This codes for CASSQRQGAYEQYF. The V and J genes are TRBV4-1 and TRBJ2-7; 10 nucleotides agree with TRBD1. There are 14 residues in the CDR3. The V gene's germline CDR1 is MGHRA and CDR2 YSYEKL. V was pared by 2 bases and J by 4 bases, with 2 bases of the junction left unmatched.

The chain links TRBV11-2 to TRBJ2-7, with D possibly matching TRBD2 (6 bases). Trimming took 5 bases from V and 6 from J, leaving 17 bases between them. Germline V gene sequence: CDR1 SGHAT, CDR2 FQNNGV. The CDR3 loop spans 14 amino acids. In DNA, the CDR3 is TGTGCCAGCAGCCTAAGGTTGGAGGGATCCGAGCAGTACTTC. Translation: CASSLRLEGSEQYF. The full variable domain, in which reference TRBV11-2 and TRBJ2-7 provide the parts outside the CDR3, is EAGVAQSPRYKIIEKRQSVAFWCNPISGHATLYWYQQILGQGPKLLIQFQNNGVVDDSQLPKDRFSAERLKGVDSTLKIQPAKLEDSAVYLCASSLRLEGSEQYFGPGTRLTVT.

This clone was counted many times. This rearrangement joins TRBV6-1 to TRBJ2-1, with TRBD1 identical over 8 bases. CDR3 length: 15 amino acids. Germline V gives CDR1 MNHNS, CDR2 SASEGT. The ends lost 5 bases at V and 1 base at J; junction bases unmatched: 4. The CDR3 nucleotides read TGTGCCAGCAGTACCGGGACAGGTTCCTACAATGAGCAGTTCTTC. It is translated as CASSTGTGSYNEQFF.

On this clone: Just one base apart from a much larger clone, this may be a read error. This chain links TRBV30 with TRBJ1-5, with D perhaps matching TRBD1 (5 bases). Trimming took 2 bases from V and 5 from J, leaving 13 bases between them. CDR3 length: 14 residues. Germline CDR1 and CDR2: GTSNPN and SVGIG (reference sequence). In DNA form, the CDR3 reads TGTGCCTGGAGTATCGACAGTGGCGATCAGCCCCAGCATTTT. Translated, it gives CAWSIDSGDQPQHF.

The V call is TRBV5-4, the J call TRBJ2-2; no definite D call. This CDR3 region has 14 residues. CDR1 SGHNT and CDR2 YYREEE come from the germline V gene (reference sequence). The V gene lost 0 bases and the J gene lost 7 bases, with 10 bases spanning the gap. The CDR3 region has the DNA TGTGCCAGCAGCTTGGCTGGGGTAGTCGGGGAGCTGTTTTTT. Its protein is CASSLAGVVGELFF.

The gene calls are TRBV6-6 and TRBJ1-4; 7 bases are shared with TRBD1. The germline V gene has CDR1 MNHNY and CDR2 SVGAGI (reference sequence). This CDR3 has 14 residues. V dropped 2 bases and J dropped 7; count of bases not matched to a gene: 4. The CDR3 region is CASSYQTGSEKLFF. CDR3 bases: TGTGCCAGCAGTTACCAGACAGGGAGTGAAAAACTGTTTTTT.

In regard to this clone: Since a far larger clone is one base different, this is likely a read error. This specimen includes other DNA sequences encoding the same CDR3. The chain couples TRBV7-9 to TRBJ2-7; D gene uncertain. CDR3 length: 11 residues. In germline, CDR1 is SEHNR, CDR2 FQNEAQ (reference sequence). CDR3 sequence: CASSRTYEQYF. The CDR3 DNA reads TGCGCCAGCAGCAGGACCTACGAGCAGTACTTC.

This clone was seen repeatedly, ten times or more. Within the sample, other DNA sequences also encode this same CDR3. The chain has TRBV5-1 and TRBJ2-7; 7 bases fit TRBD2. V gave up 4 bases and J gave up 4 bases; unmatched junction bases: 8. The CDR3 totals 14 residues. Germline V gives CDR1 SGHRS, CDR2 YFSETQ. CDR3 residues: CASSVPSSGYEQYF. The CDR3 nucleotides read TGCGCCAGCAGCGTCCCGTCTAGCGGATACGAGCAGTACTTC.